This T cell receptor (beta chain) was obtained from a study of human T cells and chemical hapten exposure. Per the germline V gene, CDR1 is SGHAT and CDR2 is FQNNGV. The CDR3 is 18 residues long. V was clipped by 4 bases and J by 3 bases; unmatched bases: 17. This clonotype was observed a handful of times. TCRdb itself ran the RACE reads through MiXCR, one entry per CDR3 protein. The data show 150,000 to 200,000 distinct CDR3 sequences, with around 25% seen just once and 2% to 3% held by the top ten. The time point was: patch test 3, about 24 weeks after DPC sensitization. Treatment specified: therapeutic diphenylcyclopropenone sensitization with weekly scalp DPC.

V is TRBV11-2 and J is TRBJ1-2; 7 bases match TRBD1. This clonotype was sampled from a middle-aged woman with alopecia areata. Some clones in this sample may be carry-over from other donors' samples. Sequencing used whole blood, obtained in connection with sensitization to the hapten diphenylcyclopropenone (DPC). CDR3 DNA sequence: TGTGCCAGCAGCTCTCTCAGGACTCTAGACAGGGCCCACTATGGCTACACCTTC. This encodes CASSSLRTLDRAHYGYTF.